This TCR beta chain was observed in a study of molecular identifiers for immune sequencing clone quantification. Study-level points and caveats: The share of molecules held by clones above 20 RNA copies was over 98% in effector cells and under 1% in naive cells.

Germline V gene sequence: CDR1 MNHEY, CDR2 SMNVEV (reference sequence). CDR3 length: 16 residues. V gave up 8 bases and J gave up 6 bases; unmatched junction bases: 11. It was with previously described methods and listed TCR primers that bulk TCR libraries were made. MiXCR was run by TCRdb on the PCR reads, yielding one entry per CDR3 protein. The sample consists of about 40,000 distinct CDR3 sequences, approximately 21% of them appearing once. In its sample, this clonotype was seen many times. Its cognate antigen is unknown. The clonotype comes from a human donor in good health. Some libraries in this study had Jurkat cell RNA spiked in. J is TRBJ2-3 and V is TRBV27; 13 bases align to TRBD2. The material sequenced was naive CD8+ T cells from blood, with Jurkat cell RNA spiked in. Subset reported: FACS-sorted CD8+CD4-CCR7+CD45RA+ naive T cells. In nucleotides, the CDR3 is TGTGCCAGCCGAGCTGTACTAGCGGGAGGGCCGGATACGCAGTATTTT. Protein: CASRAVLAGGPDTQYF.